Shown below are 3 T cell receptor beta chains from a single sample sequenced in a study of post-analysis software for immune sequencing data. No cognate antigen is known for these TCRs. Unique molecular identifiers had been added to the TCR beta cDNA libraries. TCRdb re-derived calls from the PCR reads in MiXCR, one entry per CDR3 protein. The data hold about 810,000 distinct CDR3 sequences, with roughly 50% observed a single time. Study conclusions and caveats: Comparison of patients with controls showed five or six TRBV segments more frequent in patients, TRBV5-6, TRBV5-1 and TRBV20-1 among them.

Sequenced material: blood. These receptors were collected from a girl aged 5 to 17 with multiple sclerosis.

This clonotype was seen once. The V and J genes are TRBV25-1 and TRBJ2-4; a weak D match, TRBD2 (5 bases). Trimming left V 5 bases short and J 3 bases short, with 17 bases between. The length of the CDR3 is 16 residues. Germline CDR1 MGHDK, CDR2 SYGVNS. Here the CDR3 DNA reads TGTGCCAGCAGTTTTACGGGGATCACGGGCAAAAACATTCAGTACTTC. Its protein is CASSFTGITGKNIQYF.

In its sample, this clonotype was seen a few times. The CDR3 DNA is TGTGCCAGCAGCTTAGAGGCCTATCAGCCCCAGCATTTT. Translating it yields CASSLEAYQPQHF. The chain recombines TRBV7-9 with TRBJ1-5; D is unresolved. Germline V gives CDR1 SEHNR, CDR2 FQNEAQ (reference sequence). The germline V and J ends were trimmed by 1 base and 5 bases, with 6 bases remaining between them. The CDR3 is made up of 13 amino acids.

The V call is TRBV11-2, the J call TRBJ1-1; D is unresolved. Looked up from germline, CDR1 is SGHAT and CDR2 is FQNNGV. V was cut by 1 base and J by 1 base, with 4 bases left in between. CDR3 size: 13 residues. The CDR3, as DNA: TGTGCCAGCAGCTTAGCCCAGAACACTGAAGCTTTCTTT. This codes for CASSLAQNTEAFF.